The next 5 T cell receptor beta chains were all read from a single sample in a study of blood T cell repertoires in COVID-19. Clones were read by immunoSEQ multiplex PCR, and TCRdb kept only the in-frame ones, dropping some. This sample has some 200,000 clones; around 80% occur once, and the top ten carry 4.5% to 7%. Material: peripheral blood. These receptors were obtained from a woman aged 70-85 years with acute or convalescent COVID-19.

The chain links TRBV28 to TRBJ1-2, with D possibly being TRBD1 (5 bases). Germline V gives CDR1 MDHEN, CDR2 SYDVKM. The CDR3 is 15 amino acids. With 4 bases removed from V and 4 bases from J, the gap between germline ends came to 16 bases. CDR3 DNA: TGTGCCAGCAGTTCCAGAGGAGGCGGGGCCTATGGCTACACCTTC. This codes for CASSSRGGGAYGYTF.

The chain employs TRBV4-2 and TRBJ1-2; possibly TRBD1 for D (6 bases). The CDR3 runs 15 residues. Germline V gene sequence: CDR1 LGHNA, CDR2 YNFKEQ. V was clipped by 0 bases and J by 2 bases, with 10 bases between them. Here the CDR3 DNA reads TGTGCCAGCAGCCAAGATGGGACACAAAACTATGGCTACACCTTC. It translates to CASSQDGTQNYGYTF.

This chain connects TRBV19 to TRBJ1-5; maybe TRBD1 (5 bases). The CDR3 has 14 amino acids. V was trimmed by 3 bases and J by 9 bases, leaving 15 bases between them. Looked up from germline, CDR1 is LNHDA and CDR2 is SQIVND (reference sequence). The CDR3 coding sequence is TGTGCCAGTAGTATTAGCGGGGCCAGATGGCCCCAGCATTTT. It encodes CASSISGARWPQHF.

The chain combines TRBV28 with TRBJ2-7, with TRBD2 matching 11 bases. V was clipped by 8 bases and J by 7 bases; unmatched bases: 13. In germline, CDR1 is MDHEN, CDR2 SYDVKM. The length of the CDR3 is 15 residues. CDR3 amino acids: CASGSPGLAVWEQYF. CDR3 nucleotide sequence: TGTGCCAGCGGCTCCCCGGGACTAGCGGTCTGGGAGCAGTACTTC.

This clone turned up a few times. V is TRBV5-6 and J is TRBJ1-1; D unclear. This CDR3 has 12 residues. Germline V gene sequence: CDR1 SGHDT, CDR2 YYEEEE. The CDR3 DNA sequence: TGTGCGAGCTTACGAGTGAACACTGAAGCTTTCTTT. Translation gives CASLRVNTEAFF.